This TCR beta chain was documented in a study of cytomegalovirus exposure and HLA in healthy donors. At the level of the study: Across around 400 genotyped donors, more than 75% landed in the Caucasian-associated ancestry cluster.

The PCR ran on 60 Vbeta and 13 Jbeta primers. Sequencing used immunoSEQ multiplex PCR; TCRdb keeps in-frame clones, though not all of them. The table includes approximately 190,000 clones, more than 75% detected once. General study findings and limits: Other equally common chains were less clonally expanded than HLA-associated TCR beta chains, a later analysis showed. Through in vitro validation, a few CMV-associated chains were shown to be specific for CMV antigens.

Regarding this clone: Its antigen is still unknown.

Sequenced input: PBMCs. This receptor was identified in a woman in her twenties or thirties in good health and CMV-seropositive.

As DNA, the CDR3 is TGTGCCAGTAGTAACACCCTTAGGGGTTATACGCAGTATTTT. Translating gives CASSNTLRGYTQYF. V and J are TRBV19 and TRBJ2-3; perhaps TRBD1 as D (5 bases). The CDR3 spans 14 residues. Deletions cut 4 bases from V and 7 bases from J, with 15 bases between. CDR1 is LNHDA, CDR2 SQIVND, per germline (reference sequence).